The 13 T cell receptor beta chains in this list originate from one sample, sequenced in a study of identical twins. Via MiXCR, TCRdb re-called the 5' RACE reads, giving one row per CDR3 protein. The data show 500,000 or so distinct CDR3 sequences, over 11% seen once. These same records also appear under a second study, on yellow fever vaccine responses in identical twins.

Sequenced material: CD4+ T cells sorted from blood. The receptors come from a woman aged 18-29 years in good health.

This clonotype came up a few times. The chain combines TRBV5-1 with TRBJ2-7; weak D call: TRBD1 (6 bases). The V and J ends lost 0 bases and 2 bases respectively, with 15 bases between them. The length of the CDR3 is 16 residues. Germline values: CDR1 SGHRS, CDR2 YFSETQ. The CDR3 nucleotides read TGCGCCAGCAGCTTGGGTCTGGACAGAGTACCCTACGAGCAGTACTTC. This translates into CASSLGLDRVPYEQYF. Using reference TRBV5-1 and TRBJ2-7 for the parts outside the CDR3, the full variable domain is KAGVTQTPRYLIKTRGQQVTLSCSPISGHRSVSWYQQTPGQGLQFLFEYFSETQRNKGNFPGRFSGRQFSNSRSEMNVSTLELGDSALYLCASSLGLDRVPYEQYFGPGTRLTVT.

This clonotype occurred a few times. This chain links TRBV20-1 with TRBJ1-2; a weak D match, TRBD1 (5 bases). Germline lookup yields CDR1 DFQATT and CDR2 SNEGSKA (reference sequence). The CDR3 runs to 12 residues. With 3 bases removed from V and 8 bases from J, the gap between germline ends came to 13 bases. The CDR3 loop reads CSARRGPAGYTF. In DNA, the CDR3 is TGCAGTGCTAGGAGGGGACCCGCGGGCTACACCTTC.

This clonotype was recorded a few times. The V and J genes are TRBV6-1 and TRBJ2-5; D ambiguous. CDR3 length equals 13 residues. Trimming shortened V by 8 bases and J by 4 bases, and 14 bases separated the two germline ends. CDR1 is MNHNS and CDR2 is SASEGT in the germline V gene. In DNA, the CDR3 is TGTGCCAGCGTCCGGGCGCTCGGAGAGACCCAGTACTTC. Protein: CASVRALGETQYF.

There are a few counts of this clonotype. This chain connects TRBV5-1 to TRBJ1-4; unclear D gene. The CDR3 is 15 residues long. The V end was cut by 0 bases, the J end by 7 bases, with 13 bases between. CDR1 and CDR2 (germline): SGHRS, YFSETQ. This CDR3 is CASSLGGNIIEKLFF. The CDR3 DNA sequence: TGCGCCAGCAGCTTGGGAGGAAACATAATTGAAAAACTGTTTTTT.

This clonotype rates as medium-sized. The rearrangement links TRBV7-8 to TRBJ2-1; D call uncertain. The CDR3 consists of 12 residues. In germline, CDR1 is SGHVS, CDR2 FQNEAQ. Trimming shortened V by 1 base and J by 12 bases, and 10 bases separated the two germline ends. The CDR3 sequence: CASSLDFMGQFF. Here the CDR3 DNA reads TGTGCCAGCAGCTTAGATTTTATGGGGCAGTTCTTC.

This clonotype was detected a few times. This chain connects TRBV20-1 to TRBJ1-5, with 8 bases aligning to TRBD1. J gave up 5 bases and V 3 bases, and 6 bases lay outside the gene matches. The CDR3 runs 14 residues. Germline loops: CDR1 DFQATT, CDR2 SNEGSKA (reference sequence). CDR3 amino acids: CSASLDRDHQPQHF. CDR3 nucleotides: TGCAGTGCTAGCTTGGACAGGGACCATCAGCCCCAGCATTTT.

With regard to this clonotype: A much larger clone lies a single base off, so this may be a read error. This sequence joins TRBV28 and TRBJ2-7, with 9 positions matching TRBD1. This CDR3 has 15 residues. V lost 3 bases and J lost 6; bases outside the gene matches: 9. CDR1 is MDHEN, CDR2 SYDVKM, per germline. The CDR3 nucleotides read TGTGCCAGCAGTTTGTGGACAGGGGCTCTGGGCGAGCAGTACTTC. Its protein is CASSLWTGALGEQYF.

The chain carries TRBV4-3 and TRBJ2-1; 7 nucleotides line up with TRBD2. Germline CDR1 LGHNA, CDR2 YSLEER. The CDR3 is 14 residues long. Germline trimming cut 4 bases from V and 8 bases from J; bases unmatched to any gene: 8. CDR3 protein: CASSRTSSWYEQFF. The DNA for the CDR3 is TGCGCCAGCAGCCGGACTAGTTCCTGGTATGAGCAGTTCTTC.

This clonotype came up many times. This rearrangement joins TRBV12-3 or TRBV12-4 to TRBJ2-1, with 8 positions matching TRBD2. V gave up 2 bases and J gave up 7 bases; unmatched junction bases: 10. The CDR3 has 16 amino acids. The CDR3: CASSLRIGGARNEQFF. CDR3 sequence (DNA): TGTGCCAGCAGTTTAAGGATCGGGGGGGCCCGGAATGAGCAGTTCTTC.

This clonotype was seen more than once but under ten times. This chain joins TRBV7-9 and TRBJ2-7, with a weak D call TRBD1 (6 bases). Germline V CDR1 and CDR2: SEHNR, FQNEAQ (reference sequence). Trimming pared 3 bases from V and 6 bases from J, leaving 12 bases between. The CDR3 runs to 13 residues. CDR3 sequence reads: CASSLKGESEQYF. The CDR3 DNA reads as TGTGCCAGCAGCTTGAAGGGGGAGAGCGAGCAGTACTTC.

With respect to this clonotype: One end of the junction varies from germline; a read error may be responsible. The chain combines TRBV27 with TRBJ1-5; the D is unclear. Germline V gene data show CDR1 as MNHEY and CDR2 as SMNVEV (reference sequence). The CDR3 loop spans 13 amino acids. Here the CDR3 DNA reads TGTGCCAGCGGTTTTGGTTTTGGACAGCCCCAGCATTTT. This sequence encodes CASGFGFGQPQHF.

The chain joins TRBV7-8 to TRBJ2-7, with 9 bases aligning to TRBD1. CDR1 SGHVS and CDR2 FQNEAQ come from the germline V gene. V lost 5 bases, J lost 6 bases, and 5 bases stayed unmatched. The CDR3 spans 13 residues. CDR3 nucleotide sequence: TGTGCCAGCAGCCGGGACAGGGTGAGCGAGCAGTACTTC. Translated: CASSRDRVSEQYF.

The genes are TRBV5-4 and TRBJ1-4, with D unclear. The V gene's germline CDR1 is SGHNT and CDR2 YYREEE (reference sequence). The germline V and J ends were trimmed by 3 bases and 7 bases, with 10 bases remaining between them. There are 13 residues in the CDR3. The CDR3 sequence is CASSSKTSEKLFF. CDR3 bases: TGTGCCAGCAGCTCTAAGACCAGTGAAAAACTGTTTTTT.